Given below is one T cell receptor (beta chain) in context. This entry belongs to a study of blood T cell repertoires in COVID-19. Overall study: The samples span acute and convalescent COVID-19 from the United States, Italy and Spain. T cells, B-cell-depleted T cells, or PBMCs supplied cDNA or gDNA.

Per the original data handling: Counts of nucleated cells, estimated from reference gene primer amplification, were obtained. Clones were read by immunoSEQ multiplex PCR, and TCRdb kept only the in-frame ones, dropping some. Clone size and the V and J calls come from that table; the DNA yielded D and trimming. The profile covers about 190,000 clones, with approximately 84% appearing a single time and around 3.5% taken by the ten largest. Grouping used clinical history reported by participants in a survey and questionnaire. The ends lost 5 bases at V and 3 bases at J; junction bases unmatched: 11. This CDR3 is 17 amino acids long. CDR1 is LNHDA and CDR2 is SQIVND in the germline V gene (reference sequence).

The gene calls are TRBV19 and TRBJ1-5, with 9 positions matching TRBD1. The sequence derives from a woman aged 25 to 39 who had recovered from COVID-19. Sequenced material: PBMCs or T cells enriched from blood (not recorded which). DNA for the CDR3: TGTGCCAGTAGTGCGGACAGGGGCGCGATCCCCAATCAGCCCCAGCATTTT. Its translation is CASSADRGAIPNQPQHF.